This entry features one T cell receptor (beta chain) sequence. Its specificity is not known. The CDR3 is 16 residues long. Germline-derived CDR1 and CDR2 are LGHNA and YNFKEQ. Multiplex touch-down PCR amplified TRB using TRB-A and TRB-B pools in one tube. TCRdb re-called the multiplex PCR reads; one entry per CDR3 protein, DNA not given. The repertoire shows several hundred distinct CDR3 sequences; the top ten hold approximately 49%. The record originates from a study of T cell clusters in autoimmune cytopenias. Study findings and constraints: TRB repertoire shifts in secondary cytopenia and chronic lymphocytic leukemia mostly reflected lymphoma, not autoimmunity.

Each sample's input was 200 to 250 ng genomic DNA, roughly 40,000 genome equivalents. The chain recombines TRBV4-2 with TRBJ2-3; TCRdb proposes TRBD1, but this gene call is untestable without DNA. The sequenced material came from peripheral blood. The receptor comes from a human donor with an autoimmune cytopenia or autoimmune hepatitis (not recorded which). The CDR3 protein is CASSQDGGGSGDTQYF.